One sample yielded the 27 T cell receptor beta chains listed below, sequenced in a study of blood T cell repertoires in COVID-19 (dated by TCRdb to 2020 to 2022). Library generation was performed with the immunoSEQ multiplex PCR assay. TCRdb re-hosts the immuneACCESS table, in-frame sequences only. Its copies lack some clones; in the studies checked, an unresolved V gene accounts for under half of them, and the cause for the rest is not known. In this sample the table shows around 140,000 clones, 88% of which occur a single time. The ten most abundant clones make up more than 2% of the sample. What was sequenced was peripheral blood. Every receptor here comes from a man in his 70s with active COVID-19.

The rearrangement links TRBV2 to TRBJ2-5; weak D call: TRBD1 (5 bases). V dropped 7 bases and J dropped 3 bases, with 9 bases sitting between them. This CDR3 spans 12 amino acids. The germline CDR1 and CDR2 sequences are SNHLY and FYNNEI. The CDR3 nucleotides are TGTGCCAGCAAAGAAGGGGAAGAGACCCAGTACTTC. Amino acids: CASKEGEETQYF.

This clone was observed once. J is TRBJ1-5 and V is TRBV9; perhaps TRBD1 as D (5 bases). The germline V gene encodes CDR1 SGDLS and CDR2 YYNGEE. V lost 3 bases, J lost 2 bases, and 9 bases lay in between. This CDR3 contains 14 residues. In DNA, the CDR3 is TGTGCCAGCAGCGCGCAGGGTGGCAATCAGCCCCAGCATTTT. Protein sequence: CASSAQGGNQPQHF.

The chain links TRBV9 to TRBJ2-5; 7 positions agree with TRBD1. The CDR3 sequence is 16 residues long. Germline V gene sequence: CDR1 SGDLS, CDR2 YYNGEE. With V trimmed by 2 bases and J by 2 bases, 9 bases remained unmatched. CDR3 protein: CASSVLLTGPQETQYF. The CDR3 nucleotides read TGTGCCAGCAGCGTTCTCCTGACAGGGCCTCAAGAGACCCAGTACTTC.

The chain couples TRBV3-1 (or the pseudogene TRBV3-2) to TRBJ2-7; 11 nucleotides match TRBD2. V shed 4 bases, J shed 7 bases, and the junction held 12 bases outside the gene matches. This CDR3 has 16 residues. The V gene's germline CDR1 is LGHDT and CDR2 YNNKEL (reference sequence). The DNA of the CDR3 is TGTGCCAGCAGCCTCCGCGTTAGCGGGAGGGCAGAAGAGCAGTACTTC. Translation: CASSLRVSGRAEEQYF.

The chain links TRBV11-2 to TRBJ2-5, with D maybe TRBD2 (6 bases). Germline values: CDR1 SGHAT, CDR2 FQNNGV. V was clipped by 3 bases and J by 3 bases, with 14 bases between them. CDR3 length: 15 amino acids. This CDR3 is CASSLTRRREETQYF. The CDR3 coding sequence is TGTGCCAGCAGCTTGACCCGTAGGAGGGAAGAGACCCAGTACTTC. Combining the CDR3 with reference TRBV11-2 and TRBJ2-5 gives the whole variable domain EAGVAQSPRYKIIEKRQSVAFWCNPISGHATLYWYQQILGQGPKLLIQFQNNGVVDDSQLPKDRFSAERLKGVDSTLKIQPAKLEDSAVYLCASSLTRRREETQYFGPGTRLLVL.

The CDR3 loop reads CAISESGRGQGSYEQYF. The CDR3 DNA reads TGTGCCATCAGTGAGTCGGGGCGGGGACAGGGGTCCTACGAGCAGTACTTC. The chain carries TRBV10-3 and TRBJ2-7; TRBD1 matches at 10 bases. Per germline, CDR1 ENHRY and CDR2 SYGVKD. The CDR3 sequence is 17 residues long. Trimming at V came to 0 bases and at J to 1 base, leaving 6 bases not matched to a gene.

This clone was recorded once. V is TRBV10-3 and J is TRBJ2-1, with 11 nucleotides matching TRBD2. Germline trimming cut 3 bases from V and 3 bases from J; bases unmatched to any gene: 7. Germline V gene lookup returns CDR1 ENHRY and CDR2 SYGVKD. This CDR3 spans 17 amino acids. The CDR3 loop is CAISDSATSGSYNEQFF. The CDR3 bases are TGTGCCATCAGTGATTCCGCCACTAGCGGGAGCTACAATGAGCAGTTCTTC.

The J gene is TRBJ2-1, the V gene TRBV28; tentatively, D is TRBD2 (6 bases). CDR1 is MDHEN and CDR2 is SYDVKM in the germline V gene. The CDR3 totals 16 residues. Trimming stripped 5 bases from V and 4 bases from J, with 18 bases between. The CDR3 protein is CASSPLSSGLYNEQFF. CDR3 coding DNA: TGTGCCAGCAGTCCCCTAAGTAGCGGACTTTACAATGAGCAGTTCTTC.

The rearrangement joins TRBV9 to TRBJ2-5, with TRBD1 matching 7 bases. From germline, CDR1 is SGDLS and CDR2 YYNGEE. CDR3 length: 14 residues. Trimming removed 4 bases from V and 1 base from J; junction bases left unmatched: 4. This CDR3 is CASSIRDSQETQYF. The DNA for the CDR3 is TGTGCCAGCAGCATCCGGGACAGCCAAGAGACCCAGTACTTC.

The V and J genes are TRBV5-1 and TRBJ1-1, with D perhaps matching TRBD1 (6 bases). Trimming took off 4 bases at V and 1 base at J, with 14 bases between the two ends. The CDR3 totals 15 residues. Germline V CDR1 and CDR2: SGHRS, YFSETQ. The CDR3 region is CASSPRTAANTEAFF. DNA of the CDR3: TGCGCCAGCAGCCCCCGGACAGCCGCGAACACTGAAGCTTTCTTT.

The chain couples TRBV2 to TRBJ2-7, with D possibly being TRBD2 (6 bases). Trimming pared 4 bases from V and 6 bases from J, leaving 13 bases between. Germline V gene lookup returns CDR1 SNHLY and CDR2 FYNNEI. The CDR3 consists of 13 residues. The CDR3 coding sequence is TGTGCCAGCAGTGGGGACTCCGTCGGCGAGCAGTACTTC. As protein: CASSGDSVGEQYF.

The chain links TRBV6-2 or TRBV6-3 to TRBJ1-5; TRBD1 aligns across 9 bases. The germline V gene encodes CDR1 MNHEY and CDR2 SVGEGT. The CDR3 spans 15 residues. Germline trimming cut 5 bases from V and 7 bases from J; bases unmatched to any gene: 9. The CDR3 DNA reads TGTGCCAGCAGTGCGGACAGGGGATTCCCCCAGCCCCAGCATTTT. This encodes CASSADRGFPQPQHF.

This clone has just one count. The chain couples TRBV3-1 (or the pseudogene TRBV3-2) to TRBJ2-3, with TRBD1 as a possible D gene (5 bases). Trimming stripped 4 bases from V and 7 bases from J, with 12 bases between. The germline V gene has CDR1 LGHDT and CDR2 YNNKEL (reference sequence). This CDR3 comprises 13 residues. Written as DNA, the CDR3 is TGTGCCAGCAGCCGGGGCTTTCCATATACGCAGTATTTT. Its protein is CASSRGFPYTQYF.

V gene TRBV27 combines with J gene TRBJ1-6, with D perhaps matching TRBD1 (5 bases). Germline V gene data show CDR1 as MNHEY and CDR2 as SMNVEV (reference sequence). The CDR3 spans 17 residues. V shed 6 bases and J shed 0 bases, with 15 bases lying between them. CDR3 amino acids: CASSLSGPSSYNSPLHF. The CDR3 nucleotides are TGTGCCAGCAGCCTCTCAGGGCCAAGCTCCTATAATTCACCCCTCCACTTT.

This clone has more than one count but fewer than ten. The V call is TRBV6-1, the J call TRBJ1-6; 7 positions match TRBD1. Trimming cost V 1 base and J 10 bases; bases outside gene matches: 7. Germline V lookup: CDR1 MNHNS, CDR2 SASEGT. This CDR3 contains 15 residues. The CDR3 reads CASSEGSGGRSPLHF. The CDR3 DNA follows: TGTGCCAGCAGTGAAGGGTCAGGGGGGAGGTCACCCCTCCACTTT.

This clone was counted a single time. The chain employs TRBV15 and TRBJ1-5; no clear D. Germline V CDR1 and CDR2: LNHNV, YYDKDF (reference sequence). This CDR3 comprises 15 residues. Trimming took off 5 bases at V and 1 base at J, with 12 bases between the two ends. CDR3 in amino acids: CATSRERLSNQPQHF. CDR3 bases: TGTGCCACCAGCCGGGAACGGTTGAGCAATCAGCCCCAGCATTTT.

The chain employs TRBV18 and TRBJ2-7; 15 nucleotides align to TRBD2. Trimming cost V 5 bases and J 4 bases; bases outside gene matches: 3. CDR1 and CDR2 from the germline V gene are KGHSH and LQKENI. This CDR3 comprises 15 residues. The CDR3 loop reads CASSSGTSGRYEQYF. The CDR3 DNA follows: TGTGCCAGCTCATCGGGGACTAGCGGGAGGTACGAGCAGTACTTC.

This chain links TRBV5-1 with TRBJ2-1; D remains ambiguous. V lost 0 bases and J lost 11, with 12 bases in between. From germline, CDR1 is SGHRS and CDR2 YFSETQ. This CDR3 is 13 amino acids long. The CDR3 spells CASSLEASTQQFF. In DNA form, the CDR3 reads TGCGCCAGCAGCTTGGAAGCTTCCACGCAGCAGTTCTTC.

The V gene is TRBV28, the J gene TRBJ1-4, with D tentatively TRBD1 (5 bases). Germline V gene lookup returns CDR1 MDHEN and CDR2 SYDVKM. The V end lost 5 bases, the J end lost 4 bases, and 11 bases lay between the germline ends. The CDR3 length is 14 residues. DNA for the CDR3: TGTGCCAGCAGTCCCGGGGGGTTTAATGAAAAACTGTTTTTT. Translated: CASSPGGFNEKLFF.

The J gene is TRBJ2-7, the V gene TRBV9, with a possible D match to TRBD1 (5 bases). Germline V gives CDR1 SGDLS, CDR2 YYNGEE. This CDR3 comprises 14 residues. V dropped 0 bases and J dropped 3 bases, with 10 bases sitting between them. The CDR3 DNA reads as TGTGCCAGCAGCGTAGCCCCGCAGGGCTACGAGCAGTACTTC. Protein: CASSVAPQGYEQYF.

The V and J genes are TRBV7-9 and TRBJ1-1, with 7 bases aligning to TRBD1. With 5 bases clipped from V and 0 bases from J, the junction kept 6 bases outside the gene matches. The CDR3 is 15 amino acids. From germline, CDR1 is SEHNR and CDR2 FQNEAQ (reference sequence). Here the CDR3 reads CASSIGTAMNTEAFF. The DNA for the CDR3 is TGTGCCAGCAGCATCGGGACAGCCATGAACACTGAAGCTTTCTTT. The entire variable domain, with the rest obtained from reference TRBV7-9 and TRBJ1-1, is as follows: DTGVSQNPRHKITKRGQNVTFRCDPISEHNRLYWYRQTLGQGPEFLTYFQNEAQLEKSRLLSDRFSAERPKGSFSTLEIQRTEQGDSAMYLCASSIGTAMNTEAFFGQGTRLTVV.

The chain uses TRBV7-3 and TRBJ1-1, with D possibly being TRBD1 (6 bases). CDR3 size: 15 residues. Trimming left V 1 base short and J 1 base short, with 10 bases between. Germline V gene data show CDR1 as SGHTA and CDR2 as FQGTGA. The CDR3 protein is CASSLMGARNTEAFF. CDR3 coding DNA: TGTGCCAGCAGCTTAATGGGGGCTCGGAACACTGAAGCTTTCTTT.

This chain uses TRBV5-6 with TRBJ2-5; 7 bases are shared with TRBD2. Germline assignment: CDR1 SGHDT and CDR2 YYEEEE. The J segment lost 4 bases and the V segment lost 1 base, leaving 4 bases of the junction unmatched. CDR3 size: 14 residues. CDR3 sequence: CASSLSSGGETQYF. In nucleotides, the CDR3 is TGTGCCAGCAGCTTGTCTAGCGGAGGAGAGACCCAGTACTTC.

The chain links TRBV6-5 to TRBJ2-7, with TRBD1 as a possible D gene (6 bases). The V gene lost 6 bases and the J gene lost 0 bases, with 15 bases spanning the gap. Germline CDR1 reads MNHEY; CDR2 reads SVGAGI. The CDR3 is made up of 15 amino acids. CDR3 region: CASSETGTRSYEQYF. The CDR3 coding sequence is TGTGCCAGCAGCGAGACCGGGACACGCTCCTACGAGCAGTACTTC.

This chain's CDR3 is CATLGKGRDYGYTF. The CDR3 nucleotides read TGTGCCACCCTAGGGAAGGGGCGCGACTATGGCTACACCTTC. The chain has TRBV28 and TRBJ1-2; maybe TRBD1 (5 bases). The germline V gene encodes CDR1 MDHEN and CDR2 SYDVKM. Trimming took off 10 bases at V and 3 bases at J, with 18 bases between the two ends. This CDR3 is 14 amino acids long.

J is TRBJ2-5 and V is TRBV5-1; 13 nucleotides match TRBD2. J lost 5 bases, V lost 0 bases, and 4 bases had no gene match. The CDR3 contains 16 residues. The germline gives CDR1 SGHRS, CDR2 YFSETQ. The CDR3, as DNA: TGCGCCAGCAGCTTGGACTCGACTAGCGGGAGGGAGACCCAGTACTTC. Protein: CASSLDSTSGRETQYF.

The rearrangement joins TRBV25-1 to TRBJ2-2; D remains ambiguous. The germline CDR1 and CDR2 sequences are MGHDK and SYGVNS. This CDR3 has 13 residues. Between the trimmed V and J ends, which lost 6 bases and 5 bases, there was a span of 10 bases. Here the CDR3 reads CASSAQDTGELFF. For the CDR3, the DNA is TGTGCCAGCAGCGCCCAGGATACCGGGGAGCTGTTTTTT. Full variable domain (missing parts from reference TRBV25-1 and TRBJ2-2): EADIYQTPRYLVIGTGKKITLECSQTMGHDKMYWYQQDPGMELHLIHYSYGVNSTEKGDLSSESTVSRIRTEHFPLTLESARPSHTSQYLCASSAQDTGELFFGEGSRLTVL.